These 16 T cell receptor beta chains were all obtained from the same sample, sequenced in a study of cytomegalovirus exposure and HLA in healthy donors. The PCR had 60 Vbeta and 13 Jbeta primers. Sequencing was performed with immunoSEQ multiplex PCR; in TCRdb, only in-frame clones are kept and a portion is missing. The sample shows some 190,000 clones, 80% of them seen only once. The sequenced material came from PBMCs. The receptors originated from a woman aged 30 to 39 in good health and CMV-seronegative.

This clone was counted once. The genes are TRBV5-1 and TRBJ1-4; tentatively, D is TRBD1 (5 bases). Trimming stripped 4 bases from V and 14 bases from J, with 21 bases between. The CDR3 runs to 14 residues. Germline CDR1 reads SGHRS; CDR2 reads YFSETQ. The CDR3 loop reads CASSPIEAGLVLFF. CDR3 DNA sequence: TGCGCCAGCAGCCCGATCGAGGCAGGGCTGGTCCTGTTTTTT. Supplemented by reference TRBV5-1 and TRBJ1-4, the full variable domain reads KAGVTQTPRYLIKTRGQQVTLSCSPISGHRSVSWYQQTPGQGLQFLFEYFSETQRNKGNFPGRFSGRQFSNSRSEMNVSTLELGDSALYLCASSPIEAGLVLFFGSGTQLSVL.

This chain links TRBV6-1 with TRBJ2-3; 10 bases map to TRBD1. The CDR3 covers 14 residues. Per the germline V gene, CDR1 is MNHNS and CDR2 is SASEGT. Trimming removed 8 bases from V and 0 bases from J; junction bases left unmatched: 2. CDR3: CASGDRGSTDTQYF. The CDR3 bases are TGTGCCAGCGGGGACAGGGGAAGCACAGATACGCAGTATTTT.

J is TRBJ2-2 and V is TRBV5-1; 7 bases align to TRBD2. Looked up from germline, CDR1 is SGHRS and CDR2 is YFSETQ. V trimming: 5 bases; J trimming: 2 bases; junction bases outside the gene matches: 3. The CDR3 extends over 14 amino acids. This CDR3 is CASSPGGNTGELFF. The CDR3 DNA reads TGCGCCAGCAGTCCGGGGGGAAACACCGGGGAGCTGTTTTTT.

This sequence joins TRBV9 and TRBJ2-7; 7 nucleotides line up with TRBD2. The V segment lost 4 bases and the J segment 2 bases; nucleotides outside the gene matches: 6. The CDR3 contains 14 residues. Looked up from germline, CDR1 is SGDLS and CDR2 is YYNGEE. The CDR3 sequence is CASSLGLGPYEQYF. The CDR3 coding sequence is TGTGCCAGCAGCCTAGGACTAGGGCCCTACGAGCAGTACTTC.

The chain combines TRBV6-6 with TRBJ1-2; D not resolved. Trimming removed 6 bases from V and 4 bases from J, with 18 bases in between. The length of the CDR3 is 15 residues. Germline V lookup: CDR1 MNHNY, CDR2 SVGAGI (reference sequence). In nucleotides, the CDR3 is TGTGCCAGCAGCCCGGTTAGTTTCCCTGTCTATGGCTACACCTTC. This gives the protein CASSPVSFPVYGYTF.

V and J are TRBV6-5 and TRBJ2-7; TRBD1 matches at 7 bases. From germline, CDR1 is MNHEY and CDR2 SVGAGI. J gave up 11 bases and V 8 bases, and 15 bases lay outside the gene matches. This CDR3 has 13 amino acids. The CDR3 is CASRFGTADQEYF. In DNA, the CDR3 is TGTGCCAGCCGATTCGGGACAGCAGATCAAGAGTACTTC.

The rearrangement uses TRBV4-3 and TRBJ2-7, with no clear D. The CDR3 is 17 amino acids. Germline lookup yields CDR1 LGHNA and CDR2 YSLEER. V was cut by 0 bases and J by 3 bases, with 18 bases left in between. The DNA for the CDR3 is TGCGCCAGCAGCCAAGATCCCAGTGGTTCCTCCTTCTACGAGCAGTACTTC. It translates to CASSQDPSGSSFYEQYF.

Note on this clone: At one boundary the junction diverges from the germline segment, which might be a read error. This CDR3 is also generated by other DNA sequences in the sample. The gene calls are TRBV7-2 and TRBJ1-2, with D possibly TRBD1 on 6 matching bases. CDR1 is SGHTA and CDR2 is FQGNSA in the germline V gene. The length of the CDR3 is 15 residues. This CDR3 reads CASSLAGATYYGYTF. The CDR3 coding sequence is TGCGCCAGCAGCTTGGCGGGGGCCACGTACTATGGCTACACCTTC.

The chain employs TRBV5-4 and TRBJ2-7; 7 bases line up with TRBD1. The V gene's germline CDR1 is SGHNT and CDR2 YYREEE (reference sequence). The CDR3 has 15 residues. The V segment lost 4 bases and the J segment 4 bases; nucleotides outside the gene matches: 11. The CDR3 bases are TGTGCCAGCAGCCCCCCCGGGACAGTTCCATACGAGCAGTACTTC. It codes for CASSPPGTVPYEQYF.

The chain couples TRBV18 to TRBJ2-6; 8 bases are a match to TRBD1. The CDR3 loop spans 19 amino acids. Per germline, CDR1 KGHSH and CDR2 LQKENI. V gave up 3 bases and J gave up 2 bases; unmatched junction bases: 12. CDR3 loop: CASSPLGQAAGPGANVLTF. The CDR3 nucleotides are TGTGCCAGCTCACCCCTGGGACAGGCGGCGGGTCCTGGGGCCAACGTCCTGACTTTC.

This clone was observed a handful of times. The chain couples TRBV4-3 to TRBJ2-7; D remains ambiguous. The CDR3 loop spans 13 amino acids. The V end was cut by 3 bases, the J end by 5 bases, with 11 bases between. The germline V gene encodes CDR1 LGHNA and CDR2 YSLEER. CDR3: CASSQVSWDEQYF. The CDR3 nucleotides are TGCGCCAGCAGCCAGGTTAGCTGGGACGAGCAGTACTTC.

V is TRBV6-5 and J is TRBJ1-2; D is uncertain. Germline lookup yields CDR1 MNHEY and CDR2 SVGAGI. The CDR3 spans 14 residues. V was trimmed by 3 bases and J by 4 bases, leaving 12 bases between them. The DNA for the CDR3 is TGTGCCAGCAGTTATGGTGCAGATACCTATGGCTACACCTTC. Protein sequence: CASSYGADTYGYTF.

The J gene is TRBJ1-3, the V gene TRBV25-1, with D perhaps matching TRBD1 (5 bases). Germline V gene data show CDR1 as MGHDK and CDR2 as SYGVNS. Trimming cost V 3 bases and J 0 bases, with 9 bases left between them. This CDR3 spans 15 amino acids. The CDR3 nucleotides read TGTGCCAGCAGTGATGGGGGGATCTCTGGAAACACCATATATTTT. It specifies CASSDGGISGNTIYF. The whole variable domain, remainder taken from reference TRBV25-1 and TRBJ1-3, is EADIYQTPRYLVIGTGKKITLECSQTMGHDKMYWYQQDPGMELHLIHYSYGVNSTEKGDLSSESTVSRIRTEHFPLTLESARPSHTSQYLCASSDGGISGNTIYFGEGSWLTVV.

The chain recombines TRBV15 with TRBJ2-3, with D tentatively TRBD1 (6 bases). From germline, CDR1 is LNHNV and CDR2 YYDKDF (reference sequence). This CDR3 is built from 14 residues. Trimming left V 1 base short and J 3 bases short, with 8 bases between. CDR3 region: CATSRVQGTDTQYF. The CDR3 DNA is TGTGCCACCAGCAGAGTGCAGGGGACAGATACGCAGTATTTT.

This clone was found a few times. The gene calls are TRBV23-1 and TRBJ2-1; 11 bases align to TRBD1. TRBV23-1 is labeled an ORF, and its function is uncertain. The CDR3 has 15 amino acids. The junction had 5 bases not matched to a gene; V was cut back by 1 base and J by 9 bases. The chain's CDR3 is CASSQWGTGGVEQFF. CDR3 nucleotide sequence: TGCGCCAGCAGTCAATGGGGGACAGGGGGTGTTGAGCAGTTCTTC.

CDR3 region: CASSGFELYGYTF. The CDR3 nucleotides read TGTGCCAGCAGCGGATTCGAACTCTATGGCTACACCTTC. The chain employs TRBV9 and TRBJ1-2, with D unclear. This CDR3 has 13 amino acids. With 3 bases removed from V and 4 bases from J, the gap between germline ends came to 10 bases. Per the germline V gene, CDR1 is SGDLS and CDR2 is YYNGEE.